This T cell receptor (beta chain) was sequenced during a study of T-cell memory formation after mild COVID-19. This clonotype counts as medium-sized. TCRdb itself ran the 5' RACE reads through MiXCR, one entry per CDR3 protein. The sample holds some 7,400 distinct CDR3 sequences, under 40% seen once. Trimming cost V 5 bases and J 8 bases; bases outside gene matches: 19. The CDR3 covers 18 residues. In germline, CDR1 is SGHVS, CDR2 FNYEAQ. Material for sequencing was PBMCs or a T cell subset sorted from them (not recorded which). V gene TRBV7-6 combines with J gene TRBJ2-1; TRBD1 agrees at 9 bases. This clonotype was obtained from an adult woman who had mild COVID-19 (a few samples of this study predate the infection). Cell type and time point are not known. This CDR3 is CASSPYGRHRGRIYEQFF. CDR3 nucleotide sequence: TGTGCCAGCAGCCCGTATGGGCGCCACAGGGGGCGCATCTATGAGCAGTTCTTC.